The next 20 T cell receptor beta chains were all read from a single sample in a study of cytomegalovirus exposure and HLA in healthy donors. Profiling relied on immunoSEQ multiplex PCR, and the TCRdb table lists in-frame clones only, not all of them. Here the sample spans around 200,000 clones, more than 65% being singletons. Input material: PBMCs. The receptors originated from a woman under 30 in good health and CMV-seropositive.

The V call is TRBV28, the J call TRBJ2-7; TRBD1 is a possible D gene (5 bases). CDR1 is MDHEN and CDR2 is SYDVKM in the germline V gene. CDR3 length: 11 amino acids. Trimming cost V 11 bases and J 2 bases, with 10 bases left between them. The CDR3 region has the DNA TGTGCCGTAAAGGGGACCTACGAGCAGTACTTC. Its protein is CAVKGTYEQYF.

The chain is built from TRBV19 and TRBJ2-1, with 13 positions matching TRBD2. The V gene end was trimmed by 5 bases and the J gene end by 10 bases; junction bases not matched to a gene: 2. Germline loops: CDR1 LNHDA, CDR2 SQIVND (reference sequence). This CDR3 is built from 13 residues. The CDR3 DNA follows: TGTGCCAGTAGTCCGGGACTAGCGGGGGAGCAGTTCTTC. Its protein product is CASSPGLAGEQFF.

The V and J genes are TRBV7-9 and TRBJ2-2, with TRBD1 matching over 10 bases. Germline loops: CDR1 SEHNR, CDR2 FQNEAQ (reference sequence). The CDR3 has 17 residues. V lost 5 bases and J lost 1; bases outside the gene matches: 7. The CDR3 DNA reads as TGTGCCAGCAGCCTATTCTGGGACAGGGGGAACACCGGGGAGCTGTTTTTT. Protein sequence: CASSLFWDRGNTGELFF.

This clone was detected once. The chain carries TRBV13 and TRBJ1-4, with D perhaps matching TRBD1 (5 bases). V was pared by 2 bases and J by 4 bases, with 17 bases between. Germline V gene sequence: CDR1 PRHDT, CDR2 FYEKMQ (reference sequence). The CDR3 has 17 amino acids. CDR3 in DNA: TGTGCCAGCAGCTTAACCCCAGGGCTCCCTTATAATGAAAAACTGTTTTTT. Translating it yields CASSLTPGLPYNEKLFF.

The chain uses TRBV19 and TRBJ1-4; TRBD1 might be the D (6 bases). The CDR3 length is 12 residues. Germline-derived CDR1 and CDR2 are LNHDA and SQIVND (reference sequence). The V and J ends lost 3 bases and 12 bases respectively, with 11 bases between them. The CDR3 is CASSIAPGELFF. DNA of the CDR3: TGTGCCAGTAGTATTGCGCCAGGGGAACTGTTTTTT.

This sequence joins TRBV7-8 and TRBJ2-1; 8 bases map to TRBD1. V gave up 5 bases and J gave up 5 bases; unmatched junction bases: 14. The length of the CDR3 is 17 residues. Per the germline V gene, CDR1 is SGHVS and CDR2 is FQNEAQ. CDR3 coding DNA: TGTGCCAGCAGCCGGAGACAGGGGTTCGGTAGAGACAATGAGCAGTTCTTC. Translating it yields CASSRRQGFGRDNEQFF.

This chain links TRBV10-3 with TRBJ2-5; D is possibly TRBD2 (6 bases). Trimming pared 11 bases from V and 5 bases from J, leaving 21 bases between. The CDR3 runs to 14 residues. Germline loops: CDR1 ENHRY, CDR2 SYGVKD. CDR3 sequence: CAGARAPRGETQYF. In nucleotides, the CDR3 is TGTGCCGGGGCTCGGGCCCCCCGGGGGGAGACCCAGTACTTC.

The chain couples TRBV11-2 to TRBJ1-1; 7 bases map to TRBD1. This CDR3 has 12 amino acids. V dropped 5 bases and J dropped 7; count of bases not matched to a gene: 4. Germline CDR1 and CDR2: SGHAT and FQNNGV. The CDR3 DNA follows: TGTGCCAGCAGCCCGACAGGGAATGAAGCTTTCTTT. Protein sequence: CASSPTGNEAFF.

The rearrangement uses TRBV9 and TRBJ1-2, with a possible D match to TRBD1 (5 bases). V gave up 4 bases and J gave up 0 bases, with 13 bases separating them. The length of the CDR3 is 15 residues. The germline V gene has CDR1 SGDLS and CDR2 YYNGEE. The CDR3 protein is CASSNGGAANYGYTF. The CDR3 nucleotides read TGTGCCAGCAGCAACGGCGGGGCAGCTAACTATGGCTACACCTTC.

J is TRBJ1-2 and V is TRBV11-2; D remains ambiguous. The CDR3 runs to 15 residues. Germline V gives CDR1 SGHAT, CDR2 FQNNGV. V was trimmed by 10 bases and J by 3 bases, leaving 21 bases between them. The CDR3 nucleotides are TGTGCCATGCGCCCCCTCAGAGGCTTCCACTATGGCTACACCTTC. Its translation is CAMRPLRGFHYGYTF.

This sequence joins TRBV6-1 and TRBJ1-5, with D unclear. CDR1 MNHNS and CDR2 SASEGT come from the germline V gene. Trimming cost V 8 bases and J 8 bases, with 13 bases left between them. The CDR3 loop spans 12 amino acids. CDR3 sequence reads: CASGPPFEPQHF. CDR3 nucleotides: TGTGCCAGCGGGCCTCCCTTTGAGCCCCAGCATTTT.

The chain recombines TRBV7-2 with TRBJ2-7, with D possibly being TRBD2 (5 bases). The germline gives CDR1 SGHTA, CDR2 FQGNSA. The CDR3 covers 12 residues. Deletions cut 3 bases from V and 3 bases from J, with 6 bases between. In nucleotides, the CDR3 is TGTGCCAGCAGCTTTACTAGCTACGAGCAGTACTTC. This gives the protein CASSFTSYEQYF.

The rearrangement joins TRBV6-1 to TRBJ2-3, with D tentatively TRBD2 (5 bases). V was pared by 8 bases and J by 6 bases, with 12 bases between. Germline V gene lookup returns CDR1 MNHNS and CDR2 SASEGT. The CDR3 runs to 12 residues. DNA for the CDR3: TGTGCCAGCGGAATTACGGGGGATACGCAGTATTTT. Translated: CASGITGDTQYF.

The genes are TRBV5-1 and TRBJ1-6, with 8 bases identical to TRBD1. The CDR3 length is 15 residues. The trim removed 4 bases at V and 7 bases at J, leaving 7 bases unmatched. Germline V gene sequence: CDR1 SGHRS, CDR2 YFSETQ. CDR3 nucleotides: TGCGCCAGCAGCCCGGTTACAGGGGGAAATTCACCCCTCCACTTT. Its protein product is CASSPVTGGNSPLHF.

The rearrangement uses TRBV5-6 and TRBJ1-4; 7 nucleotides match TRBD1. CDR1 is SGHDT, CDR2 YYEEEE, per germline. CDR3 length: 15 amino acids. With 5 bases clipped from V and 3 bases from J, the junction kept 7 bases outside the gene matches. CDR3 sequence (DNA): TGTGCCAGCAGACAGGGGACAGTACCTAATGAAAAACTGTTTTTT. Its translation: CASRQGTVPNEKLFF.

This clone appeared a few times. The chain joins TRBV29-1 to TRBJ1-5, with 11 bases matching TRBD1. This CDR3 has 14 amino acids. CDR1 is SQVTM and CDR2 is ANQGSEA in the germline V gene. With 6 bases clipped from V and 7 bases from J, the junction kept 8 bases outside the gene matches. The CDR3 reads CSVGSGTGGQPQHF. The CDR3 nucleotides are TGCAGCGTGGGGTCCGGGACAGGGGGGCAGCCCCAGCATTTT.

The chain carries TRBV11-2 and TRBJ2-2; 9 bases line up with TRBD2. The germline V gene encodes CDR1 SGHAT and CDR2 FQNNGV. V was pared by 4 bases and J by 1 base, with 7 bases of the junction left unmatched. The CDR3 loop spans 17 amino acids. The CDR3 nucleotides read TGTGCCAGCAGCTCCTTAGCGGGGGACAGGAACACCGGGGAGCTGTTTTTT. Translated: CASSSLAGDRNTGELFF. The complete variable domain, with remaining parts taken from reference TRBV11-2 and TRBJ2-2, reads EAGVAQSPRYKIIEKRQSVAFWCNPISGHATLYWYQQILGQGPKLLIQFQNNGVVDDSQLPKDRFSAERLKGVDSTLKIQPAKLEDSAVYLCASSSLAGDRNTGELFFGEGSRLTVL.

The rearrangement uses TRBV6-1 and TRBJ2-1; TRBD2 matches at 7 bases. The CDR3 covers 18 residues. Losses at the gene ends were 4 bases for V and 4 bases for J; bases not matched to a gene: 16. Looked up from germline, CDR1 is MNHNS and CDR2 is SASEGT. The CDR3 bases are TGTGCCAGCAGTGGAGGAAGAGGGGTCCGCGGGGGTTACAATGAGCAGTTCTTC. This encodes CASSGGRGVRGGYNEQFF.

The V gene is TRBV2, the J gene TRBJ1-1, with D perhaps matching TRBD1 (5 bases). Germline CDR1 and CDR2: SNHLY and FYNNEI. This CDR3 region has 11 residues. Trimming removed 6 bases at V and 10 bases at J, with 12 bases between. CDR3 nucleotides: TGTGCCAGCAGGGGCGCGGGGGGAGCTTTCTTT. As protein: CASRGAGGAFF.

The chain joins TRBV18 to TRBJ2-3; D unclear. Germline CDR1 KGHSH, CDR2 LQKENI. There are 16 residues in the CDR3. With 1 base removed from V and 0 bases from J, the gap between germline ends came to 11 bases. The CDR3, as DNA: TGTGCCAGCTCACCACTGAACTTCGCTAGCACAGATACGCAGTATTTT. It is translated as CASSPLNFASTDTQYF.